This T cell receptor (beta chain) is from a study of T cell repertoires in cytomegalovirus infection. Whole-study context: CMV infection together with matching HLA type was indicated by public TCR beta signatures.

This clonotype was detected only a few times. No antigen is known for it. A single record per CDR3 protein comes from TCRdb applying MiXCR to the reads. The table has 150,000 or so distinct CDR3 sequences, around 22% seen once. Regarding the study as a whole: Dominating the ex vivo response were HLA-C-restricted CMV-specific TCR beta clonotypes.

The CDR3 extends over 19 amino acids. Germline V gene data show CDR1 as ENHRY and CDR2 as SYGVKD. The V gene end was trimmed by 2 bases and the J gene end by 4 bases; junction bases not matched to a gene: 16. The sequencing sample was made of PBMCs. The chain combines TRBV10-3 with TRBJ2-3, with TRBD2 matching 9 bases. The sequence came from a human donor in good health (CMV status not recorded). Some clones in this sample may be carry-over from other donors' samples. CDR3 coding DNA: TGTGCCATCAGTGAGAGGGTATTTGGCGGGGGGGTGTCGGCAGATACGCAGTATTTT. This codes for CAISERVFGGGVSADTQYF.